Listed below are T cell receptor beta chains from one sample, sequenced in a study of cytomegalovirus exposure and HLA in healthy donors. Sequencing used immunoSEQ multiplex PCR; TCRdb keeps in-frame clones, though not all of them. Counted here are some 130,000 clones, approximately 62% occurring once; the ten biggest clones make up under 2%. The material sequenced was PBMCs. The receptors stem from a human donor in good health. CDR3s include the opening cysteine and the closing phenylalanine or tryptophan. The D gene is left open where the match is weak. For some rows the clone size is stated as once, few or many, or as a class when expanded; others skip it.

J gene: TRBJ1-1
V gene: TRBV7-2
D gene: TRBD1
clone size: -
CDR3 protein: CASSLGQGNTEAFF
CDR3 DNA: TGTGCCAGCAGCTTAGGACAGGGAAACACTGAAGCTTTCTTT

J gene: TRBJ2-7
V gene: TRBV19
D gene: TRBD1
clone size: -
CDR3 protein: CASSFSGQGPEQYF
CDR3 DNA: TGTGCCAGTAGTTTTTCGGGACAGGGCCCCGAGCAGTACTTC

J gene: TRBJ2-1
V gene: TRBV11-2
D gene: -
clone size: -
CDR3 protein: CASSLEGRSSYNEQFF
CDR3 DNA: TGTGCCAGCAGCTTAGAGGGGAGGAGCTCCTACAATGAGCAGTTCTTC

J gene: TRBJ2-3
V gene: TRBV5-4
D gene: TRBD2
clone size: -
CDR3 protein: CASSPKREAKDTQYF
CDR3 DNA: TGTGCCAGCAGCCCCAAGCGGGAGGCCAAAGATACGCAGTATTTT

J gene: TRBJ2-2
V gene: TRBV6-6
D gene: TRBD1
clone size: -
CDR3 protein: CASSWDSANTGELFF
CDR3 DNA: TGTGCCAGCAGTTGGGACAGCGCGAACACCGGGGAGCTGTTTTTT

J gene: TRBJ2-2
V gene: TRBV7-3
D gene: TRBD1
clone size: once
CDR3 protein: CASSQQGRNTGELFF
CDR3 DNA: TGTGCCAGCAGCCAACAGGGGAGAAACACCGGGGAGCTGTTTTTT

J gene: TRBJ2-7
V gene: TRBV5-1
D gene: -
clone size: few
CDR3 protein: CASSRGGTAPYEQYF
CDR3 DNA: TGCGCCAGCAGCCGGGGGGGGACAGCTCCCTACGAGCAGTACTTC

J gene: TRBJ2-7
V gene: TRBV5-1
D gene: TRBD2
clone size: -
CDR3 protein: CASSLAGGSSYEQYF
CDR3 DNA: TGCGCCAGCAGCTTGGCGGGAGGTAGCTCCTACGAGCAGTACTTC

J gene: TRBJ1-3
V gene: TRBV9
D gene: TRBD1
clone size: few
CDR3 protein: CASSVGSGGLTTIYF
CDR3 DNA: TGTGCCAGCAGCGTCGGCTCAGGGGGTTTAACTACCATATATTTT

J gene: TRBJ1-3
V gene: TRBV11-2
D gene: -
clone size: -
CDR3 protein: CASSLVGDSGNTIYF
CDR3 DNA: TGTGCCAGCAGCCTCGTCGGGGACTCTGGAAACACCATATATTTT

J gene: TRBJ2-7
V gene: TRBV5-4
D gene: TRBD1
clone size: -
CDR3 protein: CASSPRTGSYEQYF
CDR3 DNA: TGTGCCAGCAGCCCGCGGACAGGGTCCTACGAGCAGTACTTC

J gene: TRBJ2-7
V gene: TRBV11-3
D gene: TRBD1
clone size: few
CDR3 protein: CASSLAHRTGSEQYF
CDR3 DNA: TGTGCCAGCAGCTTAGCCCACCGGACAGGGAGCGAGCAGTACTTC

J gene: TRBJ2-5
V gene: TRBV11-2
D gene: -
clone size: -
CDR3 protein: CASSLNRNQESQYF
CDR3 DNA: TGTGCCAGCAGCTTAAACAGGAACCAAGAGTCCCAGTACTTC

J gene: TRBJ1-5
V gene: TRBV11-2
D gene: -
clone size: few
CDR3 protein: CASSLGGDQPQHF
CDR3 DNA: TGTGCCAGCAGTTTAGGGGGGGATCAGCCCCAGCATTTT

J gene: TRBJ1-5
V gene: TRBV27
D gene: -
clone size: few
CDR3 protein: CASSLAVSNQPQHF
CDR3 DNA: TGTGCCAGCAGTTTGGCGGTTAGCAATCAGCCCCAGCATTTT

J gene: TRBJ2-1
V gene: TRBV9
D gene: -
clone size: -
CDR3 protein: CASSVARGRGSYNEQFF
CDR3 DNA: TGTGCCAGCAGCGTAGCGCGCGGCCGGGGCTCCTACAATGAGCAGTTCTTC

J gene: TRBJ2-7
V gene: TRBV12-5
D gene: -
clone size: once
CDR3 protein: CASGLSSLEQYF
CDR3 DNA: TGTGCTAGTGGTTTATCCTCACTCGAGCAGTACTTC

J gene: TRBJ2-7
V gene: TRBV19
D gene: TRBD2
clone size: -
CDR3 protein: CASNPGGGDSYEQYF
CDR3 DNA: TGTGCCAGTAATCCGGGGGGAGGGGACTCCTACGAGCAGTACTTC

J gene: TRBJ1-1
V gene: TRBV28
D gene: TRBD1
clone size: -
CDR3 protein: CASSPQGQSMNTEAFF
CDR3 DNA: TGTGCCAGCAGTCCCCAGGGACAGAGCATGAACACTGAAGCTTTCTTT

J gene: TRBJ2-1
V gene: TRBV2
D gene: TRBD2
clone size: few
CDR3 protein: CASSDASGGHNEQFF
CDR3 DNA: TGTGCCAGCAGTGACGCTAGCGGGGGCCACAATGAGCAGTTCTTC

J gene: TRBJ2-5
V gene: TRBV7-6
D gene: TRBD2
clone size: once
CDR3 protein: CASSLALPGLTRETQYF
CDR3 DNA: TGTGCCAGCAGCTTAGCCCTTCCGGGACTAACAAGGGAGACCCAGTACTTC

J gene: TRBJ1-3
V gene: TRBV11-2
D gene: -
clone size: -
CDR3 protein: CASSLAGFFGNTIYF
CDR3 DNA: TGTGCCAGCAGCCTAGCAGGGTTTTTTGGAAACACCATATATTTT

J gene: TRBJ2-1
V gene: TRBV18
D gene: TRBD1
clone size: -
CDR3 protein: CASSPPFGTGVYSYNEQFF
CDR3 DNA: TGTGCCAGCTCACCACCGTTCGGGACAGGAGTCTACTCCTACAATGAGCAGTTCTTC

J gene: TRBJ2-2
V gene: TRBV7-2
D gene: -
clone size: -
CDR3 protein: CASSLPFSWLRGTGELFF
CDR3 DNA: TGTGCCAGCAGCTTACCTTTTTCTTGGTTAAGGGGGACCGGGGAGCTGTTTTTT

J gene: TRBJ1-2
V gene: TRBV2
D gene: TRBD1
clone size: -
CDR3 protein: CASIGTGKVNYGYTF
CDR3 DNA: TGTGCCAGCATAGGGACAGGGAAAGTCAACTATGGCTACACCTTC

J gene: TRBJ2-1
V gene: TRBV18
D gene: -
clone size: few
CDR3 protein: CASSPASSYNEQFF
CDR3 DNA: TGTGCCAGCTCACCCGCGAGCTCCTACAATGAGCAGTTCTTC

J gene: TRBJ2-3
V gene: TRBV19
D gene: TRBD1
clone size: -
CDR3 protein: CASSQKTGGTDTQYF
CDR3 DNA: TGTGCCAGTAGTCAAAAGACAGGGGGGACAGATACGCAGTATTTT

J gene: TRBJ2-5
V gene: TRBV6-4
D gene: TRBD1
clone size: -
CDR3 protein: CASSPGQGPQETQYF
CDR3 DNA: TGTGCCAGCAGCCCGGGACAGGGGCCCCAAGAGACCCAGTACTTC

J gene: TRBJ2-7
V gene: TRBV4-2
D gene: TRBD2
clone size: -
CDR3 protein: CASSQDYSGRAYEQYF
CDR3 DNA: TGTGCCAGCAGCCAAGATTATAGCGGGAGGGCCTACGAGCAGTACTTC

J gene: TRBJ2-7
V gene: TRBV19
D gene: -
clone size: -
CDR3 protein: CASSITGEAYEQYF
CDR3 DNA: TGTGCCAGTAGTATAACAGGAGAAGCCTACGAGCAGTACTTC

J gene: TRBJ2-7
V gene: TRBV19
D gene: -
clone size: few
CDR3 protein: CASSMSRLTLHSYEQYF
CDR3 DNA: TGTGCCAGTAGTATGTCCCGCTTGACTCTCCACTCCTACGAGCAGTACTTC

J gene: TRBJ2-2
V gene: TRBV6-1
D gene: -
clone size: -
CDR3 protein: CASSDFSATGELFF
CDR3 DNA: TGTGCCAGCAGTGATTTTAGCGCCACCGGGGAGCTGTTTTTT

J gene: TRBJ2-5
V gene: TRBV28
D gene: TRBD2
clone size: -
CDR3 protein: CASSPILRRTSGQETQYF
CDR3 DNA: TGTGCCAGCAGTCCAATTCTACGACGGACTAGCGGACAAGAGACCCAGTACTTC

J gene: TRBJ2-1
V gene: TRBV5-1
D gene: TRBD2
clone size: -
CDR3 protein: CASSPGLAGWSSYNEQFF
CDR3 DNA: TGCGCCAGCAGCCCGGGACTAGCGGGATGGAGCTCCTACAATGAGCAGTTCTTC

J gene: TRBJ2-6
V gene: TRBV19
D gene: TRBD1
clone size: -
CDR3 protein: CASSLGTGVSGANVLTF
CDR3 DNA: TGTGCCAGTAGTCTGGGGACAGGGGTTTCTGGGGCCAACGTCCTGACTTTC

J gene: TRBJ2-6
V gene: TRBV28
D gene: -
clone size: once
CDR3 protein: CASSLARLRSGANVLTF
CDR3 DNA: TGTGCCAGCAGTTTGGCCAGGTTACGCTCTGGGGCCAACGTCCTGACTTTC

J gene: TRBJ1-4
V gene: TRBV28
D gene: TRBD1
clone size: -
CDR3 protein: CASSSYRGQTNEKLFF
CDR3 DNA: TGTGCCAGCAGTTCGTACAGGGGGCAGACTAATGAAAAACTGTTTTTT

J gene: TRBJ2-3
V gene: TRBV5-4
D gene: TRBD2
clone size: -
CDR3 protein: CASSPGTSGPDTQYF
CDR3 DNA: TGTGCCAGCAGCCCCGGGACTAGCGGCCCAGATACGCAGTATTTT

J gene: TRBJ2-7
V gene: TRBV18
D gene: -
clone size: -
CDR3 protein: CASSPEHGLYEQYF
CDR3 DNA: TGTGCCAGCTCCCCCGAACACGGACTCTACGAGCAGTACTTC

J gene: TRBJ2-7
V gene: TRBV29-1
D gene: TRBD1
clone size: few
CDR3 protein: CSVFWGTGHEQYF
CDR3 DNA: TGCAGCGTGTTCTGGGGGACAGGGCACGAGCAGTACTTC